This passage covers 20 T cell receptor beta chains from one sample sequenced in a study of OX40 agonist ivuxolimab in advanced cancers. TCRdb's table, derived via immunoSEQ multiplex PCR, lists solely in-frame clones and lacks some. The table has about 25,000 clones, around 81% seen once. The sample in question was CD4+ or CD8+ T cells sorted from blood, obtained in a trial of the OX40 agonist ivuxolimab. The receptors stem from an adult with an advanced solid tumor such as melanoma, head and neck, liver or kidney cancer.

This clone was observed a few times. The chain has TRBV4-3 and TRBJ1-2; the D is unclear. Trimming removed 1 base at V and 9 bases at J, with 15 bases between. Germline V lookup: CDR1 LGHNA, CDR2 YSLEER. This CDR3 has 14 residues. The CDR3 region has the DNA TGCGCCAGCAGCCAAGTTGTACAGCGCGGGAGCTACACCTTC. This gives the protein CASSQVVQRGSYTF.

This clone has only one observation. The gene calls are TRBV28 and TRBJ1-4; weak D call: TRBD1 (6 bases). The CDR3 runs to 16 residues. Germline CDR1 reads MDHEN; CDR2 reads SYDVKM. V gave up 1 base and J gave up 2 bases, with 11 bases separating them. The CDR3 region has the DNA TGTGCCAGCAGTTTATTCCGGGGGGCCACTAATGAAAAACTGTTTTTT. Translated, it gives CASSLFRGATNEKLFF.

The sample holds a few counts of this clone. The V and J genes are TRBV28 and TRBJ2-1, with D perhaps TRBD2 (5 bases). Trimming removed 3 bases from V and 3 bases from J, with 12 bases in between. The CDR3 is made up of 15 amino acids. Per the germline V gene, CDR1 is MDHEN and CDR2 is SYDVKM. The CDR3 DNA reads TGTGCCAGCAGTTTTGAGGGTACGAACTACAATGAGCAGTTCTTC. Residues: CASSFEGTNYNEQFF.

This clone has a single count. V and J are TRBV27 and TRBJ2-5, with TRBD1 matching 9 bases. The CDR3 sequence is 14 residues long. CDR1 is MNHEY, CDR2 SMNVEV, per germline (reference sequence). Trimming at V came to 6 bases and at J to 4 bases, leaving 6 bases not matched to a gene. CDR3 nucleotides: TGTGCCAGCAGCCAAGACAGGGGGGGAGAGACCCAGTACTTC. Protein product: CASSQDRGGETQYF.

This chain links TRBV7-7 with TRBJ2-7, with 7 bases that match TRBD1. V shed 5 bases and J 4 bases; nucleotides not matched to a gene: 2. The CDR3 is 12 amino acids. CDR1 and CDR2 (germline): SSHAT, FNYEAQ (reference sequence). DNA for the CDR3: TGTGCCAGCAGCCCAGGGGGTTACGAGCAGTACTTC. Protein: CASSPGGYEQYF.

CDR3 sequence reads: CASSQEGVHNEQFF. CDR3 sequence (DNA): TGCGCCAGCAGCCAAGAAGGGGTCCACAATGAGCAGTTCTTC. This sequence joins TRBV4-1 and TRBJ2-1; maybe TRBD1 (5 bases). V dropped 0 bases and J dropped 5 bases, with 8 bases sitting between them. There are 14 residues in the CDR3. Germline assignment: CDR1 MGHRA and CDR2 YSYEKL.

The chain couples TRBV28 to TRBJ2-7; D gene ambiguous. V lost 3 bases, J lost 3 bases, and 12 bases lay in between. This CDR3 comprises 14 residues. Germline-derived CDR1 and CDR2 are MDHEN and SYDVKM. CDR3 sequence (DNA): TGTGCCAGCAGTTTCATAGTCGAGTTCTACGAGCAGTACTTC. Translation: CASSFIVEFYEQYF. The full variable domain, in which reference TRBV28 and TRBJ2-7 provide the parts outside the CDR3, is DVKVTQSSRYLVKRTGEKVFLECVQDMDHENMFWYRQDPGLGLRLIYFSYDVKMKEKGDIPEGYSVSREKKERFSLILESASTNQTSMYLCASSFIVEFYEQYFGPGTRLTVT.

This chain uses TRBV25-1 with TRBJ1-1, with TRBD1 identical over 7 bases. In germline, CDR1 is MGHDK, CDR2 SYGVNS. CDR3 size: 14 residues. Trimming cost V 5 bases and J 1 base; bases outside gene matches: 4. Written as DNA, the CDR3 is TGTGCCAGCAGTATACCAGGGGGGAACACTGAAGCTTTCTTT. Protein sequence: CASSIPGGNTEAFF. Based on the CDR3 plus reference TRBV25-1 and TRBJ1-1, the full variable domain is EADIYQTPRYLVIGTGKKITLECSQTMGHDKMYWYQQDPGMELHLIHYSYGVNSTEKGDLSSESTVSRIRTEHFPLTLESARPSHTSQYLCASSIPGGNTEAFFGQGTRLTVV.

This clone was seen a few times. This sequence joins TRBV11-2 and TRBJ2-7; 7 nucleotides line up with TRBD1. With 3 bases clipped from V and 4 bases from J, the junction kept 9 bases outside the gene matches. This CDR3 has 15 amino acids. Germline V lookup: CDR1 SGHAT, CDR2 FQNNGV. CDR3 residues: CASSFSGGHPYEQYF. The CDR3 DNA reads TGTGCCAGCAGCTTCTCAGGGGGACACCCTTACGAGCAGTACTTC.

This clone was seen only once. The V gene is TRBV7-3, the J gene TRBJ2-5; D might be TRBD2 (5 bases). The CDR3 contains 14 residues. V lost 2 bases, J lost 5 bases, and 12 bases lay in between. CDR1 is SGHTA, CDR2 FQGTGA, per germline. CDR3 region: CASSLVGGSETQYF. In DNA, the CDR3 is TGTGCCAGCAGCTTAGTTGGAGGATCTGAGACCCAGTACTTC.

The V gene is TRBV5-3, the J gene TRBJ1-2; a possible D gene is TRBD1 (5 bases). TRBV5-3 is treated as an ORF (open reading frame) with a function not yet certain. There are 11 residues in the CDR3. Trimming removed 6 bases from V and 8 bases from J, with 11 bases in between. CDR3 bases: TGTGCCAGAAACCCACGGGGGGGCTACACCTTC. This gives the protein CARNPRGGYTF.

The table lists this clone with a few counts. The CDR3 coding sequence is TGTGCCAGCAGTATAGCGGGGGAAGTCGCCCAAGAGACCCAGTACTTC. It is translated as CASSIAGEVAQETQYF. The J gene is TRBJ2-5, the V gene TRBV28, with 9 positions matching TRBD2. The J segment lost 1 base and the V segment lost 5 bases, leaving 8 bases of the junction unmatched. Germline loops: CDR1 MDHEN, CDR2 SYDVKM. This CDR3 spans 16 amino acids.

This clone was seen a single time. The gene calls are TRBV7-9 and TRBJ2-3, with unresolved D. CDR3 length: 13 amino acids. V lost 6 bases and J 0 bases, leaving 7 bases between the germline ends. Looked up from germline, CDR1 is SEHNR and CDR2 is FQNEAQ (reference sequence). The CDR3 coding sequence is TGTGCCAGCAGATCCCCTAGCACAGATACGCAGTATTTT. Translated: CASRSPSTDTQYF.

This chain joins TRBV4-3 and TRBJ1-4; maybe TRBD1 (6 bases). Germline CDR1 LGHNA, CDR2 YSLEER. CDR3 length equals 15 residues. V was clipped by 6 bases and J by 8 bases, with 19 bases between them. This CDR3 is CASSLGRGAGEKLFF. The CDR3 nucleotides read TGCGCCAGCAGTTTAGGGCGGGGGGCAGGAGAAAAACTGTTTTTT.

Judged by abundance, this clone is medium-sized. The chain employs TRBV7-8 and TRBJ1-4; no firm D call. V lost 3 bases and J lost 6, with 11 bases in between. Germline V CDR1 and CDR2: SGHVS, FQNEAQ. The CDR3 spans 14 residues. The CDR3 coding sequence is TGTGCCAGCAGCTTCCTGCGGGAGGATGAAAAACTGTTTTTT. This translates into CASSFLREDEKLFF.

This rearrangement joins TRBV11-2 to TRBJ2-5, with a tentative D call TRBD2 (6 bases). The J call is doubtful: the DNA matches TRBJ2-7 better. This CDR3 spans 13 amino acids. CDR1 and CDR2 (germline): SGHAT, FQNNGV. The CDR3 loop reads CASSLGGWGEQYF. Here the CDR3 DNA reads TGTGCCAGCAGCTTGGGGGGTTGGGGCGAGCAGTACTTC.

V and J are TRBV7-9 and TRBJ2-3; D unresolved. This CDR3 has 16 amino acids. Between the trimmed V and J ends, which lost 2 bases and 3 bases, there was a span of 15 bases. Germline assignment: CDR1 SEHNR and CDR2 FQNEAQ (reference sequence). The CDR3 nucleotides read TGTGCCAGCAGCTTACCCGACGACATCCTAACAGATACGCAGTATTTT. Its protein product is CASSLPDDILTDTQYF.

CDR3 sequence (DNA): TGCGCCAGCAGCCAAGATTATGCGGGGATCAACACCGGGGAGCTGTTTTTT. Encoded protein: CASSQDYAGINTGELFF. The chain carries TRBV4-3 and TRBJ2-2, with D possibly being TRBD2 (6 bases). The CDR3 length is 17 residues. Germline values: CDR1 LGHNA, CDR2 YSLEER. V was trimmed by 0 bases and J by 2 bases, leaving 13 bases between them.

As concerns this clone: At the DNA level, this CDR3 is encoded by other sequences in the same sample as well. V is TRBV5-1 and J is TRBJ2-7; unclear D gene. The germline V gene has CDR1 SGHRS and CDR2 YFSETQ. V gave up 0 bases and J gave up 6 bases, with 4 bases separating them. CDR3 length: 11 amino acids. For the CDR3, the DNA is TGCGCCAGCAGCTTGGCCGGCGAGCAGTACTTC. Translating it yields CASSLAGEQYF.

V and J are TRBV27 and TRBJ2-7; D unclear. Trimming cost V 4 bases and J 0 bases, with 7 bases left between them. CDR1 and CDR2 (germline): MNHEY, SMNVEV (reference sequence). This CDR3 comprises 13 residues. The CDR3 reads CASSYEYSYEQYF. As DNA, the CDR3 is TGTGCCAGCAGTTACGAGTACTCCTACGAGCAGTACTTC.